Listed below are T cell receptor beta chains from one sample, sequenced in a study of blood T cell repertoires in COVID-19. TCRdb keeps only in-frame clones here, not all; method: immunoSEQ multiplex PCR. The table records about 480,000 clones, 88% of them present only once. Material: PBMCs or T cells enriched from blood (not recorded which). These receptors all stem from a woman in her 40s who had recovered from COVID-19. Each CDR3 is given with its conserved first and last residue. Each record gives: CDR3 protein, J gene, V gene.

cdr3_aa: CASSSQGTGYYEQYF
j_call: TRBJ2-7
v_call: TRBV6-5

cdr3_aa: CATLEREGGNTQYF
j_call: TRBJ2-3
v_call: TRBV19

cdr3_aa: CASSLGGTGDEKLFF
j_call: TRBJ1-4
v_call: TRBV5-4

cdr3_aa: CASSLSWGGTSPLQEGEQYF
j_call: TRBJ2-7
v_call: TRBV3-1/TRBV3-2

cdr3_aa: CASSLAGVSNQPQHF
j_call: TRBJ1-5
v_call: TRBV7-2

cdr3_aa: CASSSTRGGAFF
j_call: TRBJ1-1
v_call: TRBV13

cdr3_aa: CASSLFLTGELFF
j_call: TRBJ2-2
v_call: TRBV3-1/TRBV3-2

cdr3_aa: CASSSIGTEQETQYF
j_call: TRBJ2-5
v_call: TRBV6-2/TRBV6-3

cdr3_aa: CASSLTRRGETQYF
j_call: TRBJ2-5
v_call: TRBV5-6

cdr3_aa: CATSRGGSYNEQFF
j_call: TRBJ2-1
v_call: TRBV24-1

cdr3_aa: CATVGGGGGTDTQYF
j_call: TRBJ2-3
v_call: TRBV24-1

cdr3_aa: CASTYTGLDQPQHF
j_call: TRBJ1-5
v_call: TRBV6-5

cdr3_aa: CASSLEQGYGNTIYF
j_call: TRBJ1-3
v_call: TRBV5-1

cdr3_aa: CASSLALADRQETQYF
j_call: TRBJ2-5
v_call: TRBV7-9

cdr3_aa: CASSQGTDRGGRNTIYF
j_call: TRBJ1-3
v_call: TRBV4-1

cdr3_aa: CATSRGDPAGYIF
j_call: TRBJ1-1
v_call: TRBV15

cdr3_aa: CASSPGTGVWSNQPQHF
j_call: TRBJ1-5
v_call: TRBV6-6

cdr3_aa: CASSLGQGSYTF
j_call: TRBJ1-2
v_call: TRBV12-3/TRBV12-4

cdr3_aa: CASTYGGRSNIQYF
j_call: TRBJ2-4
v_call: TRBV19

cdr3_aa: CASSLDSGLAVGELFF
j_call: TRBJ2-2
v_call: TRBV5-4

cdr3_aa: CASSFRQGWTDTQYF
j_call: TRBJ2-3
v_call: TRBV7-9

cdr3_aa: CASSQHAGTGVTGELFF
j_call: TRBJ2-2
v_call: TRBV4-2

cdr3_aa: CASSLNRGRYPYGYTF
j_call: TRBJ1-2
v_call: TRBV19

cdr3_aa: CASGGGGLREEQFF
j_call: TRBJ2-1
v_call: TRBV5-4

cdr3_aa: CASSPQGGSGTEAFF
j_call: TRBJ1-1
v_call: TRBV18

cdr3_aa: CASSQDKRTGNYGYTF
j_call: TRBJ1-2
v_call: TRBV4-3

cdr3_aa: CASSSRGGRASYEQYF
j_call: TRBJ2-7
v_call: TRBV27

cdr3_aa: CASSLSIGSGANVLTF
j_call: TRBJ2-6
v_call: TRBV11-2

cdr3_aa: CASTKQTGANTGELFF
j_call: TRBJ2-2
v_call: TRBV9

cdr3_aa: CASSQGGGLNTGELFF
j_call: TRBJ2-2
v_call: TRBV3-1/TRBV3-2

cdr3_aa: CAGGDRTNYGYTF
j_call: TRBJ1-2
v_call: TRBV2

cdr3_aa: CASSEVGDLSETQYF
j_call: TRBJ2-5
v_call: TRBV2

cdr3_aa: CASSPSGLDHTDTQYF
j_call: TRBJ2-3
v_call: TRBV7-9

cdr3_aa: CASSWAGVNEQFF
j_call: TRBJ2-1
v_call: TRBV6-2/TRBV6-3

cdr3_aa: CASSPKLVTGELFF
j_call: TRBJ2-2
v_call: TRBV7-2

cdr3_aa: CASSPRLADSYEQYF
j_call: TRBJ2-7
v_call: TRBV3-1/TRBV3-2

cdr3_aa: CASSLLAGKLNYGYTF
j_call: TRBJ1-2
v_call: TRBV27

cdr3_aa: CASSLRGLHNEQFF
j_call: TRBJ2-1
v_call: TRBV7-2

cdr3_aa: CASSNPRVPAGGEQYF
j_call: TRBJ2-7
v_call: TRBV6-6

cdr3_aa: CASGGRSDGNTIYF
j_call: TRBJ1-3
v_call: TRBV19